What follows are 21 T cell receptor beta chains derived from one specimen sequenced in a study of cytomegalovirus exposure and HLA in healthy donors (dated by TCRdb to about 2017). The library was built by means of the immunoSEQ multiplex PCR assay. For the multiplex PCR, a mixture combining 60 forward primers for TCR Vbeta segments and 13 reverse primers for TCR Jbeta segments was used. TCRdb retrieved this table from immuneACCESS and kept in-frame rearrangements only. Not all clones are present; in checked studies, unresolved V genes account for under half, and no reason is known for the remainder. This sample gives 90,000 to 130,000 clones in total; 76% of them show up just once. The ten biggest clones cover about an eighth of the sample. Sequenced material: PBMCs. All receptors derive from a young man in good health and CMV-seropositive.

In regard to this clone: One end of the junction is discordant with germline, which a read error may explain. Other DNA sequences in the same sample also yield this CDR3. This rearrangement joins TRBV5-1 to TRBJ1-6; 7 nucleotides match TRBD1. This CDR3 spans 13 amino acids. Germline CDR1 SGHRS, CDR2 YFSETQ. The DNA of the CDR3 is TGCGCCAGTAGCTGGGACAGTAATTCACCCCTCCACTTT. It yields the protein CASSWDSNSPLHF. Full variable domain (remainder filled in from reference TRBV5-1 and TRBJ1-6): KAGVTQTPRYLIKTRGQQVTLSCSPISGHRSVSWYQQTPGQGLQFLFEYFSETQRNKGNFPGRFSGRQFSNSRSEMNVSTLELGDSALYLCASSWDSNSPLHFGNGTRLTVT.

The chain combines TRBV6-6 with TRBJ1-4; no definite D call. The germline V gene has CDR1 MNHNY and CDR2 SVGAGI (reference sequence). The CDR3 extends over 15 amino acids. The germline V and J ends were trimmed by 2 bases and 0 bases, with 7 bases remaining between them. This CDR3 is CASSYAGTTNEKLFF. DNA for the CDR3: TGTGCCAGCAGTTACGCGGGGACAACTAATGAAAAACTGTTTTTT.

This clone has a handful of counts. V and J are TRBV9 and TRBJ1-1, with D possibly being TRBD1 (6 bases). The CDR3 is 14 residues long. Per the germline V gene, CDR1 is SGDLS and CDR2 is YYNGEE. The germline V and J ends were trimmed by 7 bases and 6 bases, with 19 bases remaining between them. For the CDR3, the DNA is TGTGCCAGCTCGCAGGGGTTGATTATGGCTGAAGCTTTCTTT. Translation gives CASSQGLIMAEAFF.

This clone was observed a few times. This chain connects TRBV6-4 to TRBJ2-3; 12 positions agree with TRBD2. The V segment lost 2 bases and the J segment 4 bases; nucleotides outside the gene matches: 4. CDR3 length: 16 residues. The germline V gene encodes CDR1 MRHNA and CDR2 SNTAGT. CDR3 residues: CASSDASGGASDTQYF. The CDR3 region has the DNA TGTGCCAGCAGTGACGCTAGCGGGGGGGCTTCAGATACGCAGTATTTT.

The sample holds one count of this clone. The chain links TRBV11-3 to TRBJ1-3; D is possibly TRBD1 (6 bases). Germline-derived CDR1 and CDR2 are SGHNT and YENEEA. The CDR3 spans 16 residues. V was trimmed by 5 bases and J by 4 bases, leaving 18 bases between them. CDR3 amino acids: CASSAGTGFSGNTIYF. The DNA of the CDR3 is TGTGCCAGCAGCGCAGGAACAGGGTTTTCAGGAAACACCATATATTTT.

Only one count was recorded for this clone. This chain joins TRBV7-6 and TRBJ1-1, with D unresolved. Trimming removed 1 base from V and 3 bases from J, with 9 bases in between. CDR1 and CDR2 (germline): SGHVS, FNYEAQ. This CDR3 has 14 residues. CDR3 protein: CASSLELRDTEAFF. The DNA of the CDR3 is TGTGCCAGCAGCTTAGAACTGAGAGACACTGAAGCTTTCTTT.

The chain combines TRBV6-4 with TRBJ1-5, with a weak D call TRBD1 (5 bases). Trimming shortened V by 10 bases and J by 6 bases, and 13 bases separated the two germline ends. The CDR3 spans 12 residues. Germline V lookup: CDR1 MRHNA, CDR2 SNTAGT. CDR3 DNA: TGTGCCACCTTGTCGGGGGGTCAGCCCCAGCATTTT. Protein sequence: CATLSGGQPQHF.

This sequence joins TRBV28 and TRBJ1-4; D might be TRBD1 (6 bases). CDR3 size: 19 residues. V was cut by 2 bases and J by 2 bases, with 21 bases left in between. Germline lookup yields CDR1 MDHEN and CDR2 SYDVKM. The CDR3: CASSLGRRGYFRTNEKLFF. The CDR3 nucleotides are TGTGCCAGCAGTTTAGGTCGCAGGGGATATTTTAGGACTAATGAAAAACTGTTTTTT.

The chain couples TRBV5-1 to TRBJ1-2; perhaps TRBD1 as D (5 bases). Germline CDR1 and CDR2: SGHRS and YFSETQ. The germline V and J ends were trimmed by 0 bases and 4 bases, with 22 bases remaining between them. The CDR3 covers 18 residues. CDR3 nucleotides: TGCGCCAGCAGCTTGGCCGGGGGACGGACCGGCTCGGGCTATGGCTACACCTTC. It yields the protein CASSLAGGRTGSGYGYTF.

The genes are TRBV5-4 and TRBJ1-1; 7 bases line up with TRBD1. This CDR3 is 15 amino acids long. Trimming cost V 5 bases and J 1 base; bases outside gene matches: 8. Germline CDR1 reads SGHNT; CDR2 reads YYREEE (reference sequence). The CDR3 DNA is TGTGCCAGCAGAGTCGTCGGGACAGCGAACACTGAAGCTTTCTTT. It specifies CASRVVGTANTEAFF.

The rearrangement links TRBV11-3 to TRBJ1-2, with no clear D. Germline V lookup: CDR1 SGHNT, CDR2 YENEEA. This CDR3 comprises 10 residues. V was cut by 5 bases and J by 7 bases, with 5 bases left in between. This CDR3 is CASSHGGYTF. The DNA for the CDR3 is TGTGCCAGCAGCCACGGTGGCTACACCTTC.

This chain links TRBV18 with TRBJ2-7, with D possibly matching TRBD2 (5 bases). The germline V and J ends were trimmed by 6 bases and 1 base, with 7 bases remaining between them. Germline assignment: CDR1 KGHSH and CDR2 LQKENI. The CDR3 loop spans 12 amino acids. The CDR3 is CASSGGSYEQYF. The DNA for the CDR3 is TGTGCCAGCTCGGGCGGGTCCTACGAGCAGTACTTC.

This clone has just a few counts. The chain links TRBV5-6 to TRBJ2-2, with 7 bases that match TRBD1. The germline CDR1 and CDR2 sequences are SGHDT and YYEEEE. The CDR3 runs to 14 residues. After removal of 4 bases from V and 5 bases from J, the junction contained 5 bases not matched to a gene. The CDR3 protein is CASSAYRGTGELFF. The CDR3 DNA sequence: TGTGCCAGCAGCGCGTACAGGGGTACCGGGGAGCTGTTTTTT.

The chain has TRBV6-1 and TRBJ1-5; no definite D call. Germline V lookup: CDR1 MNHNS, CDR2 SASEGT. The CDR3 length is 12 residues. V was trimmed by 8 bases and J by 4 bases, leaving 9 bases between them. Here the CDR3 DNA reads TGTGCCAGCGCCCGGGGTAATCAGCCCCAGCATTTT. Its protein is CASARGNQPQHF.

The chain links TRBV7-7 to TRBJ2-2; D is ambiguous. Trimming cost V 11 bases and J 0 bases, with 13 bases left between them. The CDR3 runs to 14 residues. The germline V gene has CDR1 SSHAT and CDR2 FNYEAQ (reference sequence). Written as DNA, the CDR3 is TGTGCCGGCCAGGCAGGTACGAACACCGGGGAGCTGTTTTTT. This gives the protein CAGQAGTNTGELFF.

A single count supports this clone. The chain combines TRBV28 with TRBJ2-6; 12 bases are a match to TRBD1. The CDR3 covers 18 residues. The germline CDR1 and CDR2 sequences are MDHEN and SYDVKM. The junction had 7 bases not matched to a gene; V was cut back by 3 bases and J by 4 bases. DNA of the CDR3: TGTGCCAGCAGTTTTTTGGGACAGGGGGCGCAAGGGGCCAACGTCCTGACTTTC. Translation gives CASSFLGQGAQGANVLTF.

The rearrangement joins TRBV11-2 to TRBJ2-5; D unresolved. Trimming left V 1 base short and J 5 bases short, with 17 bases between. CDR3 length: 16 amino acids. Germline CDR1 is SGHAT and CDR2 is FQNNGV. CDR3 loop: CASSLAPPAIVETQYF. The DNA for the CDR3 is TGTGCCAGCAGCTTAGCTCCCCCCGCTATTGTCGAGACCCAGTACTTC.

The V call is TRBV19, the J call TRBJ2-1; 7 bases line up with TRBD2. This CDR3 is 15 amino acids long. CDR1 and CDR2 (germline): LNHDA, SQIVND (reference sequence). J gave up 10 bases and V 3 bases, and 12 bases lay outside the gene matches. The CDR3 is CASSIPVGLADEQFF. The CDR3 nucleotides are TGTGCCAGTAGTATCCCGGTTGGGCTAGCGGACGAGCAGTTCTTC. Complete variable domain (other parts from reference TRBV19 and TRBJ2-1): DGGITQSPKYLFRKEGQNVTLSCEQNLNHDAMYWYRQDPGQGLRLIYYSQIVNDFQKGDIAEGYSVSREKKESFPLTVTSAQKNPTAFYLCASSIPVGLADEQFFGPGTRLTVL.

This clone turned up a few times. This CDR3 is CASSYSSGAYEQYF. In nucleotides, the CDR3 is TGTGCCAGCAGTTACTCGTCGGGGGCCTACGAGCAGTACTTC. The V gene is TRBV6-6, the J gene TRBJ2-7, with a possible D match to TRBD2 (6 bases). There are 14 residues in the CDR3. Germline CDR1 MNHNY, CDR2 SVGAGI (reference sequence). Deletions cut 0 bases from V and 2 bases from J, with 8 bases between.

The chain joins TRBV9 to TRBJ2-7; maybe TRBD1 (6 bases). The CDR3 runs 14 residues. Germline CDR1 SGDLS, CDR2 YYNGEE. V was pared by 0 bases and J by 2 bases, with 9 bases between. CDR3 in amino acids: CASSVGGPAYEQYF. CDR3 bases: TGTGCCAGCAGCGTAGGGGGGCCCGCCTACGAGCAGTACTTC. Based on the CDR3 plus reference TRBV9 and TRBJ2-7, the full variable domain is DSGVTQTPKHLITATGQRVTLRCSPRSGDLSVYWYQQSLDQGLQFLIQYYNGEERAKGNILERFSAQQFPDLHSELNLSSLELGDSALYFCASSVGGPAYEQYFGPGTRLTVT.

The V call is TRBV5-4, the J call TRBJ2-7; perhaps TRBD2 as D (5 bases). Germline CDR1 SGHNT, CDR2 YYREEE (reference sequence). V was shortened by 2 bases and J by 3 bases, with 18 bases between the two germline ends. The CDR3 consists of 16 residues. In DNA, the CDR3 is TGTGCCAGCAGCTTTGGGGTGAGGGATGTTCACTACGAGCAGTACTTC. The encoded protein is CASSFGVRDVHYEQYF.